This entry lists 30 T cell receptor beta chains sequenced from one sample in a study of T-cell memory formation after mild COVID-19 (TCRdb year 2021). The receptor library was made with 5' RACE. Sequenced using an Illumina NovaSeq 6000. Clones were called with MiXCR by TCRdb after fastp trimmed the public reads at Q25, and only in-frame beta chains were retained. Records with the same CDR3 protein are collapsed into one entry carrying the most frequent genes and DNA. The table for this sample lists hundreds of thousands of distinct CDR3 sequences; roughly an eighth of them were counted only once. Together, the top ten hold approximately 22% of the sample. Sequenced input: PBMCs or a T cell subset sorted from them (not recorded which). The receptors derive from a young man who had mild COVID-19 (a few samples of this study predate the infection). The sample titles of this study are shuffled in the database, so cell type and time point are left out; the donor was told from shared clones.

Many counts were recorded for this clonotype. The CDR3 reads CASSLIGAPGELFF. The CDR3 region has the DNA TGTGCCAGCAGCTTAATTGGGGCACCCGGGGAGCTGTTTTTT. This rearrangement joins TRBV7-2 to TRBJ2-2; possible D gene TRBD1, 5 bases. This CDR3 has 14 residues. Germline values: CDR1 SGHTA, CDR2 FQGNSA. V lost 2 bases and J 6 bases, leaving 10 bases between the germline ends.

The chain links TRBV7-6 to TRBJ2-1; D possibly corresponds to TRBD2 (7 bases). Looked up from germline, CDR1 is SGHVS and CDR2 is FNYEAQ. The V end lost 5 bases, the J end lost 11 bases, and 25 bases lay between the germline ends. CDR3 length: 16 residues. The CDR3: CASSPSAGGGPSKQFF. The CDR3 DNA reads TGTGCCAGCAGCCCGTCGGCCGGCGGGGGCCCTTCTAAGCAGTTCTTC.

The chain is built from TRBV4-1 and TRBJ2-6; possible D gene TRBD2, 6 bases. Germline values: CDR1 MGHRA, CDR2 YSYEKL. CDR3 size: 20 residues. V lost 4 bases, J lost 0 bases, and 22 bases lay in between. The CDR3 sequence: CASSLVPPGVYLSGANVLTF. Written as DNA, the CDR3 is TGCGCCAGCAGCCTTGTCCCCCCGGGGGTTTATCTCTCTGGGGCCAACGTCCTGACTTTC.

V and J are TRBV5-1 and TRBJ1-4, with 7 bases fitting TRBD1. The V and J ends lost 5 bases and 0 bases, in that order; junction bases with no gene match: 10. Germline CDR1 reads SGHRS; CDR2 reads YFSETQ. CDR3 length equals 17 residues. The CDR3 here is CASRIGTAEATNEKLFF. The CDR3 DNA reads as TGCGCCAGCAGAATCGGGACAGCAGAGGCAACTAATGAAAAACTGTTTTTT.

There are a few counts of this clonotype. The chain is built from TRBV6-6 and TRBJ2-1, with D perhaps TRBD1 (6 bases). Per the germline V gene, CDR1 is MNHNY and CDR2 is SVGAGI (reference sequence). Trimming took 7 bases from V and 8 from J, leaving 18 bases between them. The CDR3 contains 14 residues. This CDR3 reads CASIGPRRGHEQFF. Written as DNA, the CDR3 is TGTGCCAGCATCGGTCCTCGCAGGGGCCATGAGCAGTTCTTC.

There are many counts of this clonotype. The chain links TRBV5-6 to TRBJ2-5; no clear D. Trimming took off 0 bases at V and 5 bases at J, with 8 bases between the two ends. Germline V gene sequence: CDR1 SGHDT, CDR2 YYEEEE. CDR3 length: 13 amino acids. The CDR3 reads CASSLGWFETQYF. DNA for the CDR3: TGTGCCAGCAGCTTGGGATGGTTCGAGACCCAGTACTTC.

The table lists this clonotype with a few counts. The genes are TRBV7-9 and TRBJ2-4; D not resolved. This CDR3 comprises 11 residues. V was clipped by 1 base and J by 8 bases, with 3 bases between them. CDR1 is SEHNR and CDR2 is FQNEAQ in the germline V gene (reference sequence). CDR3 residues: CASSLGDIQYF. For the CDR3, the DNA is TGTGCCAGCAGCTTAGGGGACATTCAGTACTTC.

This clonotype was observed a handful of times. The chain has TRBV5-1 and TRBJ1-2; 9 bases align to TRBD1. This CDR3 is built from 16 residues. Trimming cost V 4 bases and J 2 bases; bases outside gene matches: 9. From germline, CDR1 is SGHRS and CDR2 YFSETQ. CDR3 in amino acids: CASSRSGTGTNYGYTF. As DNA, the CDR3 is TGCGCCAGCAGCAGATCCGGGACAGGGACAAACTATGGCTACACCTTC. Filled out from reference TRBV5-1 and TRBJ1-2, the complete variable domain reads KAGVTQTPRYLIKTRGQQVTLSCSPISGHRSVSWYQQTPGQGLQFLFEYFSETQRNKGNFPGRFSGRQFSNSRSEMNVSTLELGDSALYLCASSRSGTGTNYGYTFGSGTRLTVV.

This sequence joins TRBV7-9 and TRBJ1-3, with a weak D call TRBD1 (5 bases). The CDR3 consists of 17 residues. Germline V gene data show CDR1 as SEHNR and CDR2 as FQNEAQ (reference sequence). V lost 5 bases and J 0 bases, leaving 17 bases between the germline ends. The CDR3, as DNA: TGTGCCAGCAGCCCCCGGGGGGGTGGCCTCTCTGGAAACACCATATATTTT. Translating it yields CASSPRGGGLSGNTIYF.

This clonotype was picked up a small number of times. The rearrangement joins TRBV6-5 to TRBJ2-3; D is undetermined. Germline V gene lookup returns CDR1 MNHEY and CDR2 SVGAGI. CDR3 length: 15 residues. V was cut by 7 bases and J by 0 bases, with 14 bases left in between. Here the CDR3 DNA reads TGTGCCAGCACCCGTTGGGGAACTAGCACAGATACGCAGTATTTT. Translated, it gives CASTRWGTSTDTQYF.

The chain carries TRBV2 and TRBJ2-3; D is unclear. The V and J ends lost 5 bases and 1 base respectively, with 10 bases between them. Germline V CDR1 and CDR2: SNHLY, FYNNEI. The CDR3 length is 14 residues. As DNA, the CDR3 is TGTGCCAGCAGTTCCCAGACACGCACAGATACGCAGTATTTT. Encoded protein: CASSSQTRTDTQYF.

There are many counts of this clonotype. This sequence joins TRBV12-3 or TRBV12-4 and TRBJ2-7; 11 positions match TRBD1. V dropped 1 base and J dropped 5; count of bases not matched to a gene: 10. The CDR3 has 17 residues. The CDR3 loop reads CASSLVGGQGVSDEQYF. The CDR3 nucleotides are TGTGCCAGCAGTTTAGTAGGGGGACAGGGGGTTTCGGACGAGCAGTACTTC.

The chain recombines TRBV7-2 with TRBJ2-2; no clear D gene. V was shortened by 2 bases and J by 2 bases, with 9 bases between the two germline ends. Germline V gene sequence: CDR1 SGHTA, CDR2 FQGNSA. This CDR3 spans 15 amino acids. CDR3 in amino acids: CASSLFLPNTGELFF. The DNA of the CDR3 is TGTGCCAGCAGCTTATTCCTTCCCAACACCGGGGAGCTGTTTTTT. Complete variable domain (other parts from reference TRBV7-2 and TRBJ2-2): GAGVSQSPSNKVTEKGKDVELRCDPISGHTALYWYRQSLGQGLEFLIYFQGNSAPDKSGLPSDRFSAERTGGSVSTLTIQRTQQEDSAVYLCASSLFLPNTGELFFGEGSRLTVL.

This clonotype was observed many times. The chain uses TRBV7-8 and TRBJ2-7; D unclear. In germline, CDR1 is SGHVS, CDR2 FQNEAQ. This CDR3 has 13 amino acids. V was clipped by 5 bases and J by 5 bases, with 13 bases between them. This CDR3 reads CASSLSRIDEQYV. The CDR3 DNA sequence: TGTGCCAGCAGCCTTAGTCGCATCGACGAGCAGTACGTC.

The chain employs TRBV30 and TRBJ2-5; 11 nucleotides agree with TRBD1. Germline V gene lookup returns CDR1 GTSNPN and CDR2 SVGIG (reference sequence). This CDR3 region has 13 residues. The V gene end was trimmed by 6 bases and the J gene end by 2 bases; junction bases not matched to a gene: 2. This CDR3 is CACGTGGQETQYF. Here the CDR3 DNA reads TGTGCCTGCGGGACAGGGGGTCAAGAGACCCAGTACTTC.

The chain uses TRBV2 and TRBJ2-5; TRBD2 matches 9 bases. V gave up 3 bases and J gave up 4 bases; unmatched junction bases: 9. CDR3 length: 16 amino acids. Germline V gene data show CDR1 as SNHLY and CDR2 as FYNNEI. Here the CDR3 reads CASSEELAGVTETQYF. The CDR3 DNA is TGTGCCAGCAGTGAGGAATTAGCGGGGGTTACAGAGACCCAGTACTTC.

This clonotype was seen a handful of times. The V gene is TRBV5-1, the J gene TRBJ1-5, with 10 bases lining up with TRBD1. J gave up 7 bases and V 4 bases, and 8 bases lay outside the gene matches. The CDR3 spans 15 residues. Germline V gene data show CDR1 as SGHRS and CDR2 as YFSETQ. DNA for the CDR3: TGCGCCAGCAGCACCTGGACAGGGGGTGGACAGCCCCAGCATTTT. Translated, it gives CASSTWTGGGQPQHF.

This clonotype has at least ten counts. The V gene is TRBV2, the J gene TRBJ2-1; the match to TRBD2 covers 9 bases. The CDR3 has 15 amino acids. V shed 5 bases, J shed 0 bases, and the junction held 2 bases outside the gene matches. The germline gives CDR1 SNHLY, CDR2 FYNNEI. This CDR3 is CASSRAGGSYNEQFF. The CDR3 DNA reads TGTGCCAGCAGTCGAGCGGGGGGCTCCTACAATGAGCAGTTCTTC.

This clonotype has a count of ten or more. The V and J genes are TRBV7-2 and TRBJ2-1; D is unclear. Germline assignment: CDR1 SGHTA and CDR2 FQGNSA. The V end was cut by 2 bases, the J end by 0 bases, with 14 bases between. The CDR3 extends over 17 amino acids. CDR3 residues: CASSLSDLPRSYNEQFF. CDR3 nucleotides: TGTGCCAGCAGCTTATCGGACCTACCACGCTCCTACAATGAGCAGTTCTTC.

The V and J genes are TRBV6-5 and TRBJ1-6; D not resolved. Deletions cut 0 bases from V and 9 bases from J, with 9 bases between. CDR3 length: 14 amino acids. Per the germline V gene, CDR1 is MNHEY and CDR2 is SVGAGI. CDR3 region: CASSYSNPVSPLHF. The DNA for the CDR3 is TGTGCCAGCAGTTACTCGAATCCGGTTTCACCCCTCCACTTT.

The chain recombines TRBV10-3 with TRBJ2-1, with D perhaps matching TRBD1 (6 bases). With 0 bases removed from V and 3 bases from J, the gap between germline ends came to 12 bases. CDR1 ENHRY and CDR2 SYGVKD come from the germline V gene. The CDR3 extends over 16 amino acids. CDR3: CAISESLLQGYNEQFF. The CDR3 DNA sequence: TGTGCCATCAGTGAGTCCCTATTACAGGGCTACAATGAGCAGTTCTTC.

This clonotype has more than one count but fewer than ten. V usage is TRBV4-1 and J usage is TRBJ2-3; 12 bases map to TRBD2. V trimming: 0 bases; J trimming: 3 bases; junction bases outside the gene matches: 7. CDR1 and CDR2 from the germline V gene are MGHRA and YSYEKL. The CDR3 runs to 18 residues. CDR3 protein: CASSQDQELAGGTDTQYF. CDR3 coding DNA: TGCGCCAGCAGCCAAGATCAGGAACTAGCGGGGGGAACAGATACGCAGTATTTT.

This clonotype was counted only a few times. This chain connects TRBV4-1 to TRBJ2-3, with unresolved D. There are 12 residues in the CDR3. Germline CDR1 is MGHRA and CDR2 is YSYEKL. The V end was cut by 4 bases, the J end by 6 bases, with 8 bases between. The chain's CDR3 is CASSLTLDTQYF. In DNA, the CDR3 is TGCGCCAGCAGCCTGACCCTCGATACGCAGTATTTT.

In its sample, this clonotype is medium-sized. The chain combines TRBV25-1 with TRBJ2-3, with D possibly TRBD1 on 6 matching bases. Trimming cost V 7 bases and J 1 base, with 12 bases left between them. Looked up from germline, CDR1 is MGHDK and CDR2 is SYGVNS. CDR3 length: 14 residues. The CDR3 DNA reads as TGTGCCAGCACATCAGGGGCTGGCACAGATACGCAGTATTTT. Translated: CASTSGAGTDTQYF.

The genes are TRBV5-1 and TRBJ2-4; a weak D match, TRBD1 (5 bases). CDR1 is SGHRS and CDR2 is YFSETQ in the germline V gene. This CDR3 is 15 amino acids long. Trimming removed 3 bases from V and 0 bases from J, with 10 bases in between. CDR3 nucleotide sequence: TGCGCCAGCAGCTCGACAGTTCTAGCCAAAAACATTCAGTACTTC. Translation gives CASSSTVLAKNIQYF.

The J gene is TRBJ1-5, the V gene TRBV20-1; 7 nucleotides agree with TRBD1. The CDR3 has 12 amino acids. Germline trimming cut 5 bases from V and 4 bases from J; bases unmatched to any gene: 2. Looked up from germline, CDR1 is DFQATT and CDR2 is SNEGSKA (reference sequence). CDR3 region: CSAQTGNQPQHF. The CDR3, as DNA: TGCAGTGCTCAGACAGGGAATCAGCCCCAGCATTTT.

This clonotype was found many times. This chain connects TRBV6-2 or TRBV6-3 to TRBJ2-3; 10 bases fit TRBD2. Losses at the gene ends were 6 bases for V and 0 bases for J; bases not matched to a gene: 0. CDR3 length equals 14 residues. Germline loops: CDR1 MNHEY, CDR2 SVGEGT. This CDR3 is CASRTSGSTDTQYF. Written as DNA, the CDR3 is TGTGCCAGCAGGACTAGCGGGAGCACAGATACGCAGTATTTT.

This clonotype was observed many times. This chain joins TRBV29-1 and TRBJ1-2, with D unresolved. The ends were cut back, 0 bases at V and 5 bases at J, with 4 bases in the middle. CDR3 length: 11 residues. CDR1 SQVTM and CDR2 ANQGSEA come from the germline V gene. The CDR3 protein is CSVEEGYGYTF. The CDR3 DNA reads as TGCAGCGTTGAAGAAGGGTATGGCTACACCTTC.

This clonotype was recorded a few times. The rearrangement links TRBV18 to TRBJ1-5, with unresolved D. Trimming took 0 bases from V and 4 from J, leaving 10 bases between them. The germline gives CDR1 KGHSH, CDR2 LQKENI. This CDR3 has 15 amino acids. CDR3 region: CASSPPSGGNQPQHF. For the CDR3, the DNA is TGTGCCAGCTCACCACCTTCCGGTGGGAATCAGCCCCAGCATTTT.

This clonotype has just a few counts. This chain uses TRBV7-9 with TRBJ2-1; the match to TRBD2 covers 9 bases. Germline CDR1 is SEHNR and CDR2 is FQNEAQ (reference sequence). Germline trimming cut 7 bases from V and 0 bases from J; bases unmatched to any gene: 13. The CDR3 is 18 residues long. The CDR3 bases are TGTGCCAGCATCCCCTACTCTAGCGGGGTCGTCTCCTACAATGAGCAGTTCTTC. Translating it yields CASIPYSSGVVSYNEQFF.